This TCR beta chain was recovered during a study of T cell changes during pregnancy in multiple sclerosis (dated by TCRdb to about 2019). Study-wide context: In women with multiple sclerosis, the researchers looked at how the T cell repertoire shifted as pregnancy progressed.

Libraries were built with the immunoSEQ multiplex PCR assay. In its TCRdb copy, this immuneACCESS table keeps in-frame sequences only and misses some clones. Where compared with another copy, unresolved V genes explain less than half of these, and the others have no known cause. The table for this sample lists just over 20,000 clones; roughly 89% of them were counted only once. The ten largest account for about 5.3% of the sample. V trim: 2 bases; J trim: 8 bases; unmatched bases: 2. CDR1 and CDR2 are read off the germline V gene (reference sequence) as MNHNY and SVGAGI. The CDR3 has 12 amino acids, counting the end cysteine and phenylalanine. Just the 36-base CDR3 DNA is kept, in frame starting at base 1. Concerning this clone itself: The specificity of this receptor is unknown. No much larger clonotype is one base removed from it; base qualities were not supplied.

Sequencing was performed on CD8+ T cells from peripheral blood mononuclear cells, taken in the second trimester of pregnancy. The chain is made from TRBV6-6 and TRBJ1-1; 7 central bases correspond to TRBD1. The TCR sequence derives from a female donor in good health, enrolled as a control in a pregnancy study. Read as DNA, the sequence is TGTGCCAGCAGTTACCAGGGGGGCGAAGCTTTCTTT. Its translation is CASSYQGGEAFF.